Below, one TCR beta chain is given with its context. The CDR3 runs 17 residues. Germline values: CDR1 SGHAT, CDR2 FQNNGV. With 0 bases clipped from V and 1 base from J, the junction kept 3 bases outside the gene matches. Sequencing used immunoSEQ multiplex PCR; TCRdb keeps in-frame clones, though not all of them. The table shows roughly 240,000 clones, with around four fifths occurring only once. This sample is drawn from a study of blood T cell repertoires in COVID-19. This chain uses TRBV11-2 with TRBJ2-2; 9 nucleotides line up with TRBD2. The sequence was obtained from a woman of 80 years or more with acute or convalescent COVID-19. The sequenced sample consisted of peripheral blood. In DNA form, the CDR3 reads TGTGCCAGCAGCTTAGATCGACTAGCGGTGAACACCGGGGAGCTGTTTTTT. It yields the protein CASSLDRLAVNTGELFF.